Each of the 23 T cell receptor beta chains below was sequenced from the same sample in a study of cytomegalovirus exposure and HLA in healthy donors. With 60 Vbeta and 13 Jbeta primers, the PCR was carried out. Sequencing was performed with immunoSEQ multiplex PCR; in TCRdb, only in-frame clones are kept and a portion is missing. The sample carries some 130,000 clones, around 77% recorded once. The sequenced sample was PBMCs. The source is a male donor in good health and CMV-seropositive.

On this clone: Other DNA sequences within the sample encode an identical CDR3. The V call is TRBV11-2, the J call TRBJ1-2; 7 bases map to TRBD1. The V gene end was trimmed by 1 base and the J gene end by 4 bases; junction bases not matched to a gene: 0. The CDR3 has 13 residues. Germline CDR1 reads SGHAT; CDR2 reads FQNNGV. CDR3 residues: CASSLGQGYGYTF. The CDR3 DNA sequence: TGTGCCAGCAGCTTAGGACAGGGCTATGGCTACACCTTC.

The chain employs TRBV5-1 and TRBJ2-1; D remains ambiguous. With 2 bases removed from V and 7 bases from J, the gap between germline ends came to 4 bases. Germline CDR1 SGHRS, CDR2 YFSETQ. The CDR3 runs to 11 residues. CDR3 amino acids: CASSFLNEQFF. As DNA, the CDR3 is TGCGCCAGCAGCTTCCTTAATGAGCAGTTCTTC. The full variable domain, completed using reference TRBV5-1 and TRBJ2-1, is KAGVTQTPRYLIKTRGQQVTLSCSPISGHRSVSWYQQTPGQGLQFLFEYFSETQRNKGNFPGRFSGRQFSNSRSEMNVSTLELGDSALYLCASSFLNEQFFGPGTRLTVL.

The rearrangement links TRBV15 to TRBJ2-2; D not certain. Germline loops: CDR1 LNHNV, CDR2 YYDKDF (reference sequence). CDR3 size: 13 residues. Between the trimmed V and J ends, which lost 0 bases and 7 bases, there was a span of 6 bases. The CDR3 sequence: CATSRDSGGELFF. CDR3 coding DNA: TGTGCCACCAGCAGAGATAGTGGCGGGGAGCTGTTTTTT. Complete variable domain (other parts from reference TRBV15 and TRBJ2-2): DAMVIQNPRYQVTQFGKPVTLSCSQTLNHNVMYWYQQKSSQAPKLLFHYYDKDFNNEADTPDNFQSRRPNTSFCFLDIRSPGLGDTAMYLCATSRDSGGELFFGEGSRLTVL.

V gene TRBV10-3 combines with J gene TRBJ2-2; D may be TRBD2 (7 bases). Germline-derived CDR1 and CDR2 are ENHRY and SYGVKD. The CDR3 runs 17 residues. V was pared by 2 bases and J by 0 bases, with 13 bases between. The CDR3 spells CAISEVQGGANTGELFF. The CDR3, as DNA: TGTGCCATCAGTGAGGTACAGGGAGGGGCGAACACCGGGGAGCTGTTTTTT.

The chain carries TRBV7-8 and TRBJ2-5, with a possible D match to TRBD2 (5 bases). The CDR3 extends over 14 amino acids. V was cut by 5 bases and J by 1 base, with 11 bases left in between. Germline CDR1 SGHVS, CDR2 FQNEAQ. In DNA form, the CDR3 reads TGTGCCAGCAGCCGCAGCGGCGGCCAAGAGACCCAGTACTTC. The encoded protein is CASSRSGGQETQYF.

The rearrangement uses TRBV5-1 and TRBJ1-2, with 7 bases fitting TRBD1. Germline loops: CDR1 SGHRS, CDR2 YFSETQ. The CDR3 is 15 residues long. Trimming cost V 0 bases and J 5 bases; bases outside gene matches: 7. The CDR3 nucleotides are TGCGCCAGCAGCTTGGGAGGGGGCGTACAATATGGCTACACCTTC. This sequence encodes CASSLGGGVQYGYTF.

The chain recombines TRBV10-3 with TRBJ1-2; the D is unclear. With 0 bases removed from V and 4 bases from J, the gap between germline ends came to 9 bases. Germline CDR1 is ENHRY and CDR2 is SYGVKD. This CDR3 region has 14 residues. In DNA, the CDR3 is TGTGCCATCAGTGAGTCGGGCCTTTTCTATGGCTACACCTTC. The encoded protein is CAISESGLFYGYTF.

The chain couples TRBV5-1 to TRBJ2-6; 8 bases are shared with TRBD2. Trimming removed 1 base from V and 3 bases from J; junction bases left unmatched: 9. CDR3 length: 18 residues. Germline CDR1 and CDR2: SGHRS and YFSETQ. The CDR3 region has the DNA TGCGCCAGCAGCTTGTATGGGCGGGGGGCCTATGGGGCCAACGTCCTGACTTTC. Amino acid sequence: CASSLYGRGAYGANVLTF.

The gene calls are TRBV27 and TRBJ1-2, with 7 bases aligning to TRBD1. Germline CDR1 MNHEY, CDR2 SMNVEV (reference sequence). The junction had 1 base not matched to a gene; V was cut back by 3 bases and J by 3 bases. The CDR3 covers 13 residues. This CDR3 is CASSLGQYYGYTF. The CDR3 DNA reads as TGTGCCAGCAGTTTGGGACAGTACTATGGCTACACCTTC.

This chain links TRBV29-1 with TRBJ2-5; D ambiguous. Trimming removed 3 bases from V and 4 bases from J, with 3 bases in between. The CDR3 runs to 10 residues. The germline V gene encodes CDR1 SQVTM and CDR2 ANQGSEA. Here the CDR3 reads CSVEAETQYF. The CDR3 bases are TGCAGCGTTGAGGCAGAGACCCAGTACTTC.

The chain carries TRBV5-1 and TRBJ2-1, with 7 bases fitting TRBD1. The CDR3 covers 12 residues. V gave up 7 bases and J gave up 5 bases; unmatched junction bases: 3. CDR1 and CDR2 from the germline V gene are SGHRS and YFSETQ. Here the CDR3 reads CASHRGHNEQFF. In nucleotides, the CDR3 is TGCGCCAGCCACAGGGGCCACAATGAGCAGTTCTTC.

The rearrangement links TRBV14 to TRBJ1-2; D gene unclear. This CDR3 has 13 residues. V lost 0 bases and J 7 bases, leaving 9 bases between the germline ends. Germline loops: CDR1 SGHDN, CDR2 FVKESK. The CDR3 sequence: CASSQDREGGYTF. The CDR3 DNA reads as TGTGCCAGCAGCCAAGATCGGGAGGGTGGCTACACCTTC.

This chain's CDR3 is CASTGQASDNYGYTF. The CDR3 bases are TGTGCCAGCACCGGACAGGCTAGCGACAACTATGGCTACACCTTC. This chain joins TRBV2 and TRBJ1-2, with TRBD1 matching 7 bases. The V gene's germline CDR1 is SNHLY and CDR2 FYNNEI. CDR3 length: 15 amino acids. The trim removed 7 bases at V and 2 bases at J, leaving 10 bases unmatched.

The V and J genes are TRBV19 and TRBJ1-2; D possibly corresponds to TRBD1 (5 bases). V lost 6 bases, J lost 8 bases, and 16 bases lay in between. The CDR3 totals 13 residues. In germline, CDR1 is LNHDA, CDR2 SQIVND (reference sequence). CDR3 sequence (DNA): TGTGCCAGTAGCTCATCCGGGGGTGCGGGCTACACCTTC. Its protein is CASSSSGGAGYTF.

This clone was picked up one time. The CDR3 coding sequence is TGCGCCAGCAGCAACGGACTAGCTCTGGATACGCAGTATTTT. Its protein product is CASSNGLALDTQYF. The chain couples TRBV5-1 to TRBJ2-3, with TRBD2 matching over 8 bases. This CDR3 is 14 amino acids long. From germline, CDR1 is SGHRS and CDR2 YFSETQ. V gave up 4 bases and J gave up 6 bases; unmatched junction bases: 7.

The rearrangement uses TRBV6-5 and TRBJ1-1, with 7 bases matching TRBD1. Per the germline V gene, CDR1 is MNHEY and CDR2 is SVGAGI. The CDR3 runs to 13 residues. After removal of 5 bases from V and 5 bases from J, the junction contained 5 bases not matched to a gene. In DNA form, the CDR3 reads TGTGCCAGCAGTAAGGGGGCAGGTACTGAAGCTTTCTTT. Translation gives CASSKGAGTEAFF.

V gene TRBV28 combines with J gene TRBJ1-5, with TRBD1 identical over 11 bases. The CDR3 runs to 15 residues. V was clipped by 4 bases and J by 10 bases; unmatched bases: 9. The germline V gene has CDR1 MDHEN and CDR2 SYDVKM. CDR3 nucleotide sequence: TGTGCCAGCAGTTCCGGACAGGGGGCTCAGGATCCCCAGCATTTT. Encoded protein: CASSSGQGAQDPQHF.

The rearrangement links TRBV9 to TRBJ2-3; possibly TRBD2 for D (7 bases). Germline CDR1 SGDLS, CDR2 YYNGEE. With 3 bases removed from V and 2 bases from J, the gap between germline ends came to 16 bases. The CDR3 extends over 16 amino acids. The DNA of the CDR3 is TGTGCCAGCAGCGCGAGAGGGGGAGGGCCCACAGATACGCAGTATTTT. It yields the protein CASSARGGGPTDTQYF.

The rearrangement links TRBV19 to TRBJ2-1; 10 positions match TRBD2. J lost 9 bases, V lost 0 bases, and 14 bases had no gene match. The CDR3 is 18 residues long. Per germline, CDR1 LNHDA and CDR2 SQIVND (reference sequence). The CDR3 DNA reads as TGTGCCAGTAGTATAGACCCATTCTCCTTTTTAGCGGGGGGTGAGCAGTTCTTC. Translated: CASSIDPFSFLAGGEQFF.

The genes are TRBV28 and TRBJ2-7, with D possibly matching TRBD2 (6 bases). V was clipped by 6 bases and J by 4 bases, with 16 bases between them. Germline V lookup: CDR1 MDHEN, CDR2 SYDVKM. There are 14 residues in the CDR3. CDR3 DNA: TGTGCCAGCAGCCCGACTAGGGGCCTTTACGAGCAGTACTTC. This translates into CASSPTRGLYEQYF. The whole variable domain, remainder taken from reference TRBV28 and TRBJ2-7, is DVKVTQSSRYLVKRTGEKVFLECVQDMDHENMFWYRQDPGLGLRLIYFSYDVKMKEKGDIPEGYSVSREKKERFSLILESASTNQTSMYLCASSPTRGLYEQYFGPGTRLTVT.

This clone was recorded a few times. The chain employs TRBV30 and TRBJ2-2, with a weak D call TRBD1 (5 bases). The CDR3 runs to 13 residues. The V gene lost 1 base and the J gene lost 5 bases, with 8 bases spanning the gap. Germline assignment: CDR1 GTSNPN and CDR2 SVGIG (reference sequence). CDR3 protein: CAWSAQGTGELFF. The CDR3 coding sequence is TGTGCCTGGAGTGCCCAGGGTACCGGGGAGCTGTTTTTT.

The chain recombines TRBV19 with TRBJ1-6; D is ambiguous. CDR1 and CDR2 from the germline V gene are LNHDA and SQIVND (reference sequence). The CDR3 is 10 amino acids. The V and J ends lost 11 bases and 10 bases respectively, with 9 bases between them. The CDR3 DNA sequence: TGTGCCCGGAGCGAGTCACCCCTCCACTTT. This encodes CARSESPLHF.

This chain links TRBV15 with TRBJ2-3; D is uncertain. The CDR3 contains 13 residues. Germline V gives CDR1 LNHNV, CDR2 YYDKDF (reference sequence). The V end was cut by 6 bases, the J end by 1 base, with 8 bases between. The CDR3 region has the DNA TGTGCCACCAGTCCTACTCGCACAGATACGCAGTATTTT. This codes for CATSPTRTDTQYF.